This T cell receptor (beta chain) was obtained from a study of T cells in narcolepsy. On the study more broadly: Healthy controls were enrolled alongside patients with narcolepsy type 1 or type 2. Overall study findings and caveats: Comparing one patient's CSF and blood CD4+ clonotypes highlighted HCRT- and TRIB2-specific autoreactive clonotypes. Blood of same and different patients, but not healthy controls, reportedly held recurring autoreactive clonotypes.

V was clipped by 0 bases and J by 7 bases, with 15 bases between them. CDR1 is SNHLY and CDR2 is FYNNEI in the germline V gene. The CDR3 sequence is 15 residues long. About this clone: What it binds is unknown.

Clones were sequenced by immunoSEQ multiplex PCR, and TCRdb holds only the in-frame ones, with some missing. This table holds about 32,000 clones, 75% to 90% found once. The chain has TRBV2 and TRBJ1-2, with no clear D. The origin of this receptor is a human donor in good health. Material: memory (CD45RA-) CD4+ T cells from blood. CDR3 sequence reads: CASSEARAPGGGYTF. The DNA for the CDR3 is TGTGCCAGCAGTGAAGCGCGGGCGCCTGGAGGTGGCTACACCTTC.